This TCR beta chain is from a study of shared clonotypes between healthy human individuals. Sequenced by immunoSEQ multiplex PCR; TCRdb stores in-frame clones only, minus some. The sample shows millions of clones, around 95% of them seen only once. Trimming took off 8 bases at V and 6 bases at J, with 17 bases between the two ends. The V gene's germline CDR1 is GTSNPN and CDR2 SVGIG (reference sequence). The CDR3 has 13 residues. This chain links TRBV30 with TRBJ1-5; D is possibly TRBD1 (5 bases). Material for sequencing was naive CD4+ T cells sorted from blood. Regarding subset: CD45RA+ positively selected. This receptor was identified in a man between 18 and 35 years old in good health. CDR3 residues: CAIGTAGRQPQHF. CDR3 DNA sequence: TGTGCCATCGGTACGGCAGGGCGTCAGCCCCAGCATTTT.